This is a list of T cell receptor beta chains from one sample in a study of response to subunit inactivated influenza vaccine. TCRdb reprocessed the RT-PCR reads via MiXCR and lists one record per CDR3 protein. Of about 530,000 distinct CDR3 sequences in the sample, 10% to 15% are singletons; the top ten hold about an eighth. Source: PBMCs from blood, taken roughly 46 days after vaccination. These receptors were collected from a man in his fifties or sixties who received an inactivated influenza vaccine. CDR3s include the opening cysteine and the closing phenylalanine or tryptophan. The D gene is left open where the match is weak.

V gene: TRBV3-1; D gene: .; CDR3 protein: CASSLWGEQYF
V gene: TRBV20-1; D gene: .; CDR3 protein: CSASRFEQYF
V gene: TRBV4-3; D gene: .; CDR3 protein: CASSQEVTGELFF
V gene: TRBV10-3; D gene: TRBD2; CDR3 protein: CAISGGTSGSPRAYEQYF
V gene: TRBV29-1; D gene: TRBD1; CDR3 protein: CSAWTGTEQYF
V gene: TRBV2; D gene: .; CDR3 protein: CASKLDISNQPQHF
V gene: TRBV5-5; D gene: TRBD2; CDR3 protein: CASSLTSGLKNEQFF
V gene: TRBV7-8; D gene: TRBD1; CDR3 protein: CASSQGTGGVIYEQYF
V gene: TRBV20-1; D gene: .; CDR3 protein: CSARDIGRPQVLNTEAFF
V gene: TRBV7-9; D gene: TRBD1; CDR3 protein: CASRGQSTDTQYF
V gene: TRBV27; D gene: .; CDR3 protein: CASSLLNSHNEQFF
V gene: TRBV3-1; D gene: TRBD2; CDR3 protein: CASSQWTSRDNEQFF
V gene: TRBV7-2; D gene: .; CDR3 protein: CASSPMTSSYNEQFF
V gene: TRBV29-1; D gene: .; CDR3 protein: CSADQETQYF
V gene: TRBV5-6; D gene: .; CDR3 protein: CASSLSLGRQVGEQYF
V gene: TRBV12-3/TRBV12-4; D gene: .; CDR3 protein: CASSFWRALHYEQYF
V gene: TRBV29-1; D gene: TRBD2; CDR3 protein: CSVDLTSGGYNEQFF
V gene: TRBV5-1; D gene: .; CDR3 protein: CASSLDRPKAEAFF
V gene: TRBV28; D gene: .; CDR3 protein: CASTPGHQETQYF
V gene: TRBV7-2; D gene: .; CDR3 protein: CASSLVWTDTDTQYF
V gene: TRBV7-3; D gene: .; CDR3 protein: CASSPDRFSEQYF
V gene: TRBV5-4; D gene: .; CDR3 protein: CASSQISGEAFF
V gene: TRBV6-1; D gene: TRBD1; CDR3 protein: CASSSLSGQGDYGYTF
V gene: TRBV15; D gene: .; CDR3 protein: CATSRDEVVGRHEQYF
V gene: TRBV2; D gene: .; CDR3 protein: CASSEGQTGNTIYF
V gene: TRBV20-1; D gene: .; CDR3 protein: CSAQWGTLNSPLHF
V gene: TRBV29-1; D gene: .; CDR3 protein: CSVDPDYNERFF
V gene: TRBV12-3/TRBV12-4; D gene: .; CDR3 protein: CASSSFIDTQYF
V gene: TRBV5-5; D gene: TRBD1; CDR3 protein: CASSLVATGTLYEQYF
V gene: TRBV20-1; D gene: .; CDR3 protein: CSADKGNEQFF
V gene: TRBV12-3/TRBV12-4; D gene: .; CDR3 protein: CASSFDRRGNQPQHF
V gene: TRBV4-2; D gene: TRBD2; CDR3 protein: CASSQGSSGGDLDTQYF
V gene: TRBV7-2; D gene: .; CDR3 protein: CASSLGPLSDEQYF
V gene: TRBV28; D gene: TRBD2; CDR3 protein: CASKLAANTGELFF
V gene: TRBV5-1; D gene: TRBD1; CDR3 protein: CASSSGQEEYEQYF